The rows below give T cell receptor beta chains drawn from one sample of a study of T cells in tuberculosis. Using immunoSEQ multiplex PCR, the repertoire was profiled, and TCRdb retains in-frame clones only, with some absent. The profile shows tens of thousands of clones, 90% to 95% of them singletons. Sequenced input: PBMCs. The receptors derive from a donor aged 5-35 years with latent tuberculosis or without tuberculosis infection. Each CDR3 is given with its conserved first and last residue. Each record gives: CDR3 protein, V gene, CDR3 length, J gene, clone size. For some rows the clone size is stated as once, few or many, or as a class when expanded; others skip it.

CASSQERQVNTEAFF | TRBV4-1 | 15 | TRBJ1-1 | .
CASSLRQKQYF | TRBV19 | 11 | TRBJ2-7 | .
CASGPGLAGHEQFF | TRBV2 | 14 | TRBJ2-1 | once
CASSIDLVGGVPQHF | TRBV19 | 15 | TRBJ1-5 | .
CASSSDRARTEAFF | TRBV11-2 | 14 | TRBJ1-1 | .
CASSFAGDTGELFF | TRBV5-1 | 14 | TRBJ2-2 | .
CASSYGTGVTDTQYF | TRBV6-5 | 15 | TRBJ2-3 | once
CASSPVTGGSYNEQFF | TRBV4-1 | 16 | TRBJ2-1 | .
CASGPAKNIQYF | TRBV6-5 | 12 | TRBJ2-4 | once
CASSPGTVSILQGYTF | TRBV18 | 16 | TRBJ1-2 | .
CASSEAPTANYGYTF | TRBV6-1 | 15 | TRBJ1-2 | .